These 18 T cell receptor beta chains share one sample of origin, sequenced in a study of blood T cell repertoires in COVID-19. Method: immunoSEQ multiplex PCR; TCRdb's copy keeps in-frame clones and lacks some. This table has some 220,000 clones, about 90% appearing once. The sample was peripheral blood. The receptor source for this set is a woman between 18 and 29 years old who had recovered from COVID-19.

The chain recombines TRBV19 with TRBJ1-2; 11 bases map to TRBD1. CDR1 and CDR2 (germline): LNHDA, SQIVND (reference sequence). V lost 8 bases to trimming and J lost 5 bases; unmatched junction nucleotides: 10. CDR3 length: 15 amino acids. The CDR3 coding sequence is TGTGCCAGTGGGGAGCCCGGGACAGGGGGATATGGCTACACCTTC. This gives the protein CASGEPGTGGYGYTF.

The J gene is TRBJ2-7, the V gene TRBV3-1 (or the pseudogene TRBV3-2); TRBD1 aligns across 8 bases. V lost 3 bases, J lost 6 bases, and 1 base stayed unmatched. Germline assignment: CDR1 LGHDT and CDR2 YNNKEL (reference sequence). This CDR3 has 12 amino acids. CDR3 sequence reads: CASSQDRVEQYF. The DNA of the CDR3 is TGTGCCAGCAGCCAGGACAGGGTCGAGCAGTACTTC.

The CDR3 region is CASSRDLGDRGELQNEQFF. DNA for the CDR3: TGCGCCAGCAGCCGGGACTTGGGAGATCGGGGGGAACTACAGAATGAGCAGTTCTTC. The chain carries TRBV10-1 and TRBJ2-1; 7 bases map to TRBD2. The CDR3 sequence is 19 residues long. The junction had 24 bases not matched to a gene; V was cut back by 6 bases and J by 7 bases. The germline V gene encodes CDR1 WNHNN and CDR2 SYGVQD (reference sequence).

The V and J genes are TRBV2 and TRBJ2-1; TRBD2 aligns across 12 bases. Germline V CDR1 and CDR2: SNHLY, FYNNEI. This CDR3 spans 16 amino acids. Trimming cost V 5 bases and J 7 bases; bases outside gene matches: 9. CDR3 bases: TGTGCCAGCAGTCCCCGGACTAGCGGGATAGGTAATGAGCAGTTCTTC. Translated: CASSPRTSGIGNEQFF.

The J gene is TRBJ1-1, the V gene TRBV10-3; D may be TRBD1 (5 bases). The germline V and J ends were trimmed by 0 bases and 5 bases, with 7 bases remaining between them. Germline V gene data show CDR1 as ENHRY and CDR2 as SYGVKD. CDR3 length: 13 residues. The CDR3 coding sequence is TGTGCCATCAGTGAGTCGAAGGGGACTGAAGCTTTCTTT. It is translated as CAISESKGTEAFF.

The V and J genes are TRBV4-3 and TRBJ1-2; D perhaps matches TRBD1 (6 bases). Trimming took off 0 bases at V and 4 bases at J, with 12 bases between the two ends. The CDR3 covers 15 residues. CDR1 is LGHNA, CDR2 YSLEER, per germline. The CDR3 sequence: CASSQDSGASYGYTF. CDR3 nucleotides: TGCGCCAGCAGCCAAGATTCAGGGGCCTCCTATGGCTACACCTTC.

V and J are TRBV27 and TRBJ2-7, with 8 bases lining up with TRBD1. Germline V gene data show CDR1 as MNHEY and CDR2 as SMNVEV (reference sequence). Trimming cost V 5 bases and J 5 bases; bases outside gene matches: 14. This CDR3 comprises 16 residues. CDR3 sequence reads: CASSPTRQGISHEQYF. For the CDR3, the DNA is TGTGCCAGCAGTCCGACGCGACAGGGGATAAGCCACGAGCAGTACTTC.

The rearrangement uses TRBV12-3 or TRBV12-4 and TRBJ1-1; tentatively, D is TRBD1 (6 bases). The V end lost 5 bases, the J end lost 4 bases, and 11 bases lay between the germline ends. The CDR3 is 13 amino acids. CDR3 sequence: CASSLDSSTEAFF. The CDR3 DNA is TGTGCCAGCAGTCTGGACAGTAGCACTGAAGCTTTCTTT.

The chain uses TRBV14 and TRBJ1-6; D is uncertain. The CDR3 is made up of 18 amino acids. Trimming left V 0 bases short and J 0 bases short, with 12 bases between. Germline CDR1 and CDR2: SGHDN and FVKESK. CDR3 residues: CASSQDWWASSYNSPLHF. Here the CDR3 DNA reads TGTGCCAGCAGCCAAGATTGGTGGGCGAGCTCCTATAATTCACCCCTCCACTTT.

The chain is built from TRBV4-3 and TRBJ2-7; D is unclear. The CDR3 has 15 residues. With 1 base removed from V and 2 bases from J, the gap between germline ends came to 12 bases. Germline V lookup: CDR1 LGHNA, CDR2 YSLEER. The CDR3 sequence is CASSQVATPTYEQYF. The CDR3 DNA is TGCGCCAGCAGCCAAGTCGCGACACCCACCTACGAGCAGTACTTC.

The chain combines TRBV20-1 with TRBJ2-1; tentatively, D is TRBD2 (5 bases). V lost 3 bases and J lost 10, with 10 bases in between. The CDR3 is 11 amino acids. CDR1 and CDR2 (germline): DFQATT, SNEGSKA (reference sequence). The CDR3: CSARLGGEQFF. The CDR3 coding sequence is TGCAGTGCTAGGCTAGGAGGAGAGCAGTTCTTC.

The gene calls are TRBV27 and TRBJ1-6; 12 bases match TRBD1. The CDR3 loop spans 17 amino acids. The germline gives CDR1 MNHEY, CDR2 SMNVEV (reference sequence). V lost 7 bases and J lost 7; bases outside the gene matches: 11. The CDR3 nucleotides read TGTGCCAGCACGTCCCCGCTGGGACAGGGGGCCAATTCACCCCTCCACTTT. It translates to CASTSPLGQGANSPLHF.

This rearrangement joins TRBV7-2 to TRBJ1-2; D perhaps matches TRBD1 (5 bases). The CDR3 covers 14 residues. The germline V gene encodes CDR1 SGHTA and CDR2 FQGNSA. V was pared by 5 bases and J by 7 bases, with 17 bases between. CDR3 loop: CASSLGNSGSGYTF. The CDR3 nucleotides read TGTGCCAGCAGCCTCGGAAACTCAGGGTCTGGCTACACCTTC. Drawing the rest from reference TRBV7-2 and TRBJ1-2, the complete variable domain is GAGVSQSPSNKVTEKGKDVELRCDPISGHTALYWYRQSLGQGLEFLIYFQGNSAPDKSGLPSDRFSAERTGGSVSTLTIQRTQQEDSAVYLCASSLGNSGSGYTFGSGTRLTVV.

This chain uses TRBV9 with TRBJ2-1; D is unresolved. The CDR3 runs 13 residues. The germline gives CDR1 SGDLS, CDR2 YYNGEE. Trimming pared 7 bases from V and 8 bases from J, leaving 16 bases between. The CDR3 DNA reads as TGTGCCAGCGGCCGAGGAGAGAAATATGAGCAGTTCTTC. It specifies CASGRGEKYEQFF.

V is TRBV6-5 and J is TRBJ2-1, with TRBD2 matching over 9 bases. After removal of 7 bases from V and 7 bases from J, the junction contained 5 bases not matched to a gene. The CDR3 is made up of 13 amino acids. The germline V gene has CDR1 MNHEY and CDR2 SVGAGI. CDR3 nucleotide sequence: TGTGCCAGCATGCTTAGCGGGAGAAATGAGCAGTTCTTC. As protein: CASMLSGRNEQFF.

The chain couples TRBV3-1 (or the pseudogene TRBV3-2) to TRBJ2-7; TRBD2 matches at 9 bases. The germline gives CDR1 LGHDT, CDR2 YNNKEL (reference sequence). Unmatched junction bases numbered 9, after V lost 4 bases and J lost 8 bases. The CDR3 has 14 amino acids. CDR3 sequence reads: CASSRTSSGVQQYF. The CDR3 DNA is TGTGCCAGCAGCCGCACGTCTAGCGGGGTACAGCAGTACTTC.

The CDR3 loop reads CASSFLDREHGYTF. Here the CDR3 DNA reads TGTGCCAGCAGCTTCCTCGACAGGGAGCACGGCTACACCTTC. The chain carries TRBV13 and TRBJ1-2, with 7 bases matching TRBD1. CDR1 PRHDT and CDR2 FYEKMQ come from the germline V gene (reference sequence). The CDR3 is 14 amino acids. V was clipped by 3 bases and J by 8 bases; unmatched bases: 9.

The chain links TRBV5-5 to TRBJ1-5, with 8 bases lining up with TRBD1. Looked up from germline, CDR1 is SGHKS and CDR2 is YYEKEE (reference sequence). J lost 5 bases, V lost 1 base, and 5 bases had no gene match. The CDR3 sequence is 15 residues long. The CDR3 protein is CASSLRTGPYQPQHF. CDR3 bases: TGTGCCAGCAGCTTGCGGACAGGGCCTTATCAGCCCCAGCATTTT.